The next 14 T cell receptor beta chains were all read from a single sample in a study of shared clonotypes between healthy human individuals (dated by TCRdb to the early 2020s). The library was generated by the immunoSEQ multiplex PCR assay. Not all clones reach the TCRdb copy of this immuneACCESS table, which keeps in-frame sequences only. Checked studies attribute under half of the gap to unresolved V genes and leave the rest unexplained. Recorded for this sample are over a million clones; roughly 96% of them occurred a single time. Of the sample, about 1.2% is held by the ten largest clones. The sequencing input was naive CD4+ T cells sorted from blood. What this sample's cell subset or site label stands for: CD45RA+ positively selected. Every receptor here comes from a man aged 30-40 years in good health.

The genes are TRBV10-2 and TRBJ1-5, with a possible D match to TRBD1 (5 bases). Looked up from germline, CDR1 is WSHSY and CDR2 is SAAADI. The CDR3 has 14 residues. Trimming took 6 bases from V and 2 from J, leaving 11 bases between them. CDR3 DNA sequence: TGCGCCAGCAGGCCGGGACGGGGCAATCAGCCCCAGCATTTT. It codes for CASRPGRGNQPQHF.

The chain recombines TRBV6-1 with TRBJ2-7, with 12 bases aligning to TRBD1. Germline CDR1 and CDR2: MNHNS and SASEGT. The trim removed 7 bases at V and 4 bases at J, leaving 5 bases unmatched. This CDR3 has 14 residues. CDR3 amino acids: CASNWDRGLYEQYF. CDR3 DNA: TGTGCCAGCAACTGGGACAGGGGGCTATACGAGCAGTACTTC.

On this clone: In the same sample, other DNA sequences code for this CDR3. The rearrangement links TRBV7-8 to TRBJ2-3; D is uncertain. CDR3 length: 12 amino acids. The ends were cut back, 0 bases at V and 5 bases at J, with 3 bases in the middle. The V gene's germline CDR1 is SGHVS and CDR2 FQNEAQ. CDR3: CASSLALDTQYF. The CDR3 nucleotides read TGTGCCAGCAGCTTAGCGCTAGATACGCAGTATTTT.

This clone was detected only once. The rearrangement uses TRBV18 and TRBJ2-5; TRBD1 or TRBD2 may be the D gene (5 bases each). The V end was cut by 2 bases, the J end by 2 bases, with 21 bases between. The CDR3 is 18 amino acids. Germline values: CDR1 KGHSH, CDR2 LQKENI. The CDR3 DNA sequence: TGTGCCAGCTCACCAATCAATGCGCCGAGGGGTGGACAAGAGACCCAGTACTTC. It yields the protein CASSPINAPRGGQETQYF.

This chain uses TRBV6-1 with TRBJ2-7; D is unclear. This CDR3 contains 11 residues. Trimming removed 5 bases from V and 4 bases from J, with 6 bases in between. Germline CDR1 is MNHNS and CDR2 is SASEGT. The CDR3, as DNA: TGTGCCAGCAGTTTTGGGTACGAGCAGTACTTC. It is translated as CASSFGYEQYF.

The chain has TRBV11-2 and TRBJ2-2; no definite D call. The CDR3 has 14 amino acids. Germline V gene data show CDR1 as SGHAT and CDR2 as FQNNGV. V shed 5 bases and J shed 3 bases, with 10 bases lying between them. CDR3 DNA sequence: TGTGCCAGCAGCCCGACGGATTACACCGGGGAGCTGTTTTTT. The encoded protein is CASSPTDYTGELFF. Filled out from reference TRBV11-2 and TRBJ2-2, the complete variable domain reads EAGVAQSPRYKIIEKRQSVAFWCNPISGHATLYWYQQILGQGPKLLIQFQNNGVVDDSQLPKDRFSAERLKGVDSTLKIQPAKLEDSAVYLCASSPTDYTGELFFGEGSRLTVL.

The chain is built from TRBV27 and TRBJ2-3; a weak D match, TRBD2 (5 bases). Germline V CDR1 and CDR2: MNHEY, SMNVEV (reference sequence). The length of the CDR3 is 12 residues. V gave up 5 bases and J gave up 4 bases, with 7 bases separating them. CDR3 nucleotides: TGTGCCAGCAGTGGGAGACCAGATACGCAGTATTTT. This translates into CASSGRPDTQYF.

V usage is TRBV6-5 and J usage is TRBJ1-4; the match to TRBD1 covers 7 bases. The V segment lost 0 bases and the J segment 5 bases; nucleotides outside the gene matches: 3. This CDR3 comprises 15 residues. Germline lookup yields CDR1 MNHEY and CDR2 SVGAGI. The CDR3 region has the DNA TGTGCCAGCAGTTACTCGTGGGACAGAAATGAAAAACTGTTTTTT. Translating it yields CASSYSWDRNEKLFF.

The V and J genes are TRBV14 and TRBJ2-7; D ambiguous. Germline V gene data show CDR1 as SGHDN and CDR2 as FVKESK. CDR3 length: 16 residues. Trimming removed 3 bases at V and 3 bases at J, with 18 bases between. CDR3 residues: CASSQPSWTGHYEQYF. CDR3 bases: TGTGCCAGCAGCCAGCCGTCATGGACGGGCCACTACGAGCAGTACTTC.

The table lists this clone with a count of one. The chain couples TRBV4-3 to TRBJ1-2; maybe TRBD1 (5 bases). The length of the CDR3 is 15 residues. Germline V CDR1 and CDR2: LGHNA, YSLEER. V dropped 0 bases and J dropped 2 bases, with 10 bases sitting between them. The CDR3 is CASSQDVGRNYGYTF. CDR3 bases: TGCGCCAGCAGCCAAGATGTGGGACGCAACTATGGCTACACCTTC.

The chain recombines TRBV11-2 with TRBJ2-7; 11 bases match TRBD2. With V trimmed by 2 bases and J by 7 bases, 7 bases remained unmatched. The germline CDR1 and CDR2 sequences are SGHAT and FQNNGV. This CDR3 comprises 15 residues. DNA of the CDR3: TGTGCCAGCAGCTTAATCGGACTAGCGGGTTATGAGCAGTACTTC. Translated, it gives CASSLIGLAGYEQYF.

The chain combines TRBV2 with TRBJ2-7, with a possible D match to TRBD2 (6 bases). Germline V gene lookup returns CDR1 SNHLY and CDR2 FYNNEI. V lost 2 bases to trimming and J lost 9 bases, with 17 bases between them. The CDR3 loop spans 14 amino acids. The CDR3 nucleotides are TGTGCCAGCAGTGAATCTCGGTCGACTAGTAGGCAGTACTTC. The encoded protein is CASSESRSTSRQYF.

The chain carries TRBV10-1 and TRBJ2-7; D is uncertain. Germline CDR1 and CDR2: WNHNN and SYGVQD (reference sequence). With 2 bases removed from V and 4 bases from J, the gap between germline ends came to 9 bases. The CDR3 is 13 residues long. In DNA, the CDR3 is TGCGCCAGCAGTGAGCAGAAACGATACGAGCAGTACTTC. It codes for CASSEQKRYEQYF.

The chain joins TRBV5-4 to TRBJ1-1; D possibly corresponds to TRBD1 (6 bases). The CDR3 sequence is 16 residues long. V lost 2 bases and J 1 base, leaving 15 bases between the germline ends. Germline CDR1 SGHNT, CDR2 YYREEE (reference sequence). The CDR3 bases are TGTGCCAGCAGCTTATCAGGGGCCCGACGGAACACTGAAGCTTTCTTT. It translates to CASSLSGARRNTEAFF. Filled out from reference TRBV5-4 and TRBJ1-1, the complete variable domain reads ETGVTQSPTHLIKTRGQQVTLRCSSQSGHNTVSWYQQALGQGPQFIFQYYREEENGRGNFPPRFSGLQFPNYSSELNVNALELDDSALYLCASSLSGARRNTEAFFGQGTRLTVV.